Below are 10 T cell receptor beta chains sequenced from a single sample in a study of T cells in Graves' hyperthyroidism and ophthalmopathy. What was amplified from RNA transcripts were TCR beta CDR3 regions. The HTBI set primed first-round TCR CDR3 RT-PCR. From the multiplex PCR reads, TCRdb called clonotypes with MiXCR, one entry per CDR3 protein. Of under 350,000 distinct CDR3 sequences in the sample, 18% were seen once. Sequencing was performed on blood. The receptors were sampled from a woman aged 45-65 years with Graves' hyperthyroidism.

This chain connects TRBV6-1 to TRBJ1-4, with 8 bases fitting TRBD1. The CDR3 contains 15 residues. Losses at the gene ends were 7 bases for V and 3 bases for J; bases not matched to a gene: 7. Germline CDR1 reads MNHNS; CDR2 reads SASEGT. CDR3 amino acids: CASTGTGDANEKLFF. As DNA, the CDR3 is TGTGCCAGCACCGGGACAGGTGATGCTAATGAAAAACTGTTTTTT.

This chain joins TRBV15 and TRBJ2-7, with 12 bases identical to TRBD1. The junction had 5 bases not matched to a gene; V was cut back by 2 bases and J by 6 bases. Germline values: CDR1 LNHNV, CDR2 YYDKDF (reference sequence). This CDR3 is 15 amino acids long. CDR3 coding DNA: TGTGCCACCAGCAGACCGGGACAGGGGGCCCTCGAGCAGTACTTC. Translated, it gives CATSRPGQGALEQYF. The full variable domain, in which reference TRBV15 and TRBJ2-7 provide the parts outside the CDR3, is DAMVIQNPRYQVTQFGKPVTLSCSQTLNHNVMYWYQQKSSQAPKLLFHYYDKDFNNEADTPDNFQSRRPNTSFCFLDIRSPGLGDTAMYLCATSRPGQGALEQYFGPGTRLTVT.

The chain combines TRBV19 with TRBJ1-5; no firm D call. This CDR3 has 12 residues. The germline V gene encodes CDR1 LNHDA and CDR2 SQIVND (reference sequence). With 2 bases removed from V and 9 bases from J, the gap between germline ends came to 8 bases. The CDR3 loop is CASSIKSSPQHF. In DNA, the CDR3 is TGTGCCAGTAGTATAAAAAGTTCGCCCCAGCATTTT.

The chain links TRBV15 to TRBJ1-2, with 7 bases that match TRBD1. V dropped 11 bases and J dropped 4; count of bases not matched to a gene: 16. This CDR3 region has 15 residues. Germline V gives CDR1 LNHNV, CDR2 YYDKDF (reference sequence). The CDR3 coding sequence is TGTGCCGCCTCAGGGGGGGGAAACCAAATCTATGGCTACACCTTC. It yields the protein CAASGGGNQIYGYTF.

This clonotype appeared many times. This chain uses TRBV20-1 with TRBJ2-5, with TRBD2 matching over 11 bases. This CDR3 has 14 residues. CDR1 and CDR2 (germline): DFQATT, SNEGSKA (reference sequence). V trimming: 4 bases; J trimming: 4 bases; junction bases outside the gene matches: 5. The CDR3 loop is CSATTGTSGETQYF. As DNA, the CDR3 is TGCAGTGCTACTACCGGGACTAGCGGAGAGACCCAGTACTTC.

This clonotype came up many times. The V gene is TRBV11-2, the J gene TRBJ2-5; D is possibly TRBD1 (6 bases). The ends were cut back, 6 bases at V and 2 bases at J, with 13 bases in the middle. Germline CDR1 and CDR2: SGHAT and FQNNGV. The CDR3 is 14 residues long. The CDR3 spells CASRRDMIQETQYF. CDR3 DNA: TGTGCCAGCAGAAGGGACATGATACAAGAGACCCAGTACTTC.

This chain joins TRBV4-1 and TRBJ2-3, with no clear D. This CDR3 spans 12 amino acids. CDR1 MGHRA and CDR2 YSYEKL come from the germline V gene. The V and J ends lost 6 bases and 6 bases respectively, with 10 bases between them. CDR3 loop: CASSHQTDTQYF. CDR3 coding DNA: TGCGCCAGCAGTCACCAGACGGATACGCAGTATTTT.

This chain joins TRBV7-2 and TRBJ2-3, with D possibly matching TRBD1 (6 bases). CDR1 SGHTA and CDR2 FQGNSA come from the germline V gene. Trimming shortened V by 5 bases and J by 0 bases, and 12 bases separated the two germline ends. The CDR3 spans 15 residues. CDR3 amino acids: CASSPGQFSTDTQYF. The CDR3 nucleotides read TGTGCCAGCAGCCCCGGACAGTTTAGCACAGATACGCAGTATTTT.

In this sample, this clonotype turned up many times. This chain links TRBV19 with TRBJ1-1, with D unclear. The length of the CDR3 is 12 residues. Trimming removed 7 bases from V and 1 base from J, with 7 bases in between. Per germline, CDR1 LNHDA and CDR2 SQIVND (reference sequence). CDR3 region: CASTKGNTEAFF. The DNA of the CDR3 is TGTGCCAGTACAAAGGGGAACACTGAAGCTTTCTTT. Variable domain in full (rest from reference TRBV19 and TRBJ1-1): DGGITQSPKYLFRKEGQNVTLSCEQNLNHDAMYWYRQDPGQGLRLIYYSQIVNDFQKGDIAEGYSVSREKKESFPLTVTSAQKNPTAFYLCASTKGNTEAFFGQGTRLTVV.

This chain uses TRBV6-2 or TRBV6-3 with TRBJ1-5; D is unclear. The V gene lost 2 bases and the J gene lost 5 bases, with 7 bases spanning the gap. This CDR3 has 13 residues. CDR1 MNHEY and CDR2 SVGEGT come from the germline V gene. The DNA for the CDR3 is TGTGCCAGCAGTTACACTCCCTATCAGCCCCAGCATTTT. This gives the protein CASSYTPYQPQHF.